One T cell receptor beta chain is described in this entry. The record originates from a study of CD8+ T cells in alopecia areata. Across the whole study: Each day, treated patients took oral tofacitinib twice, at 5 to 10 mg per dose.

cDNA serving as the sequencing template came from extracted, reverse transcribed RNA. This table comes from immunoSEQ multiplex PCR, and its TCRdb copy is limited to in-frame clones, with some not included. The repertoire holds about 150,000 clones, with under 60% as singletons. The CDR3 is made up of 16 amino acids. Trimming cost V 5 bases and J 7 bases; bases outside gene matches: 12. Per germline, CDR1 SGHVS and CDR2 FNYEAQ. The J gene is TRBJ2-1, the V gene TRBV7-6; 9 bases line up with TRBD2. This sample comprised CD8+ T cells sorted from blood, obtained at week 0. The receptor was derived from a human donor with alopecia areata. CDR3 sequence reads: CASSPLSRGGENEQFF. CDR3 sequence (DNA): TGTGCCAGCAGCCCCCTTTCGCGGGGGGGAGAGAATGAGCAGTTCTTC.